This TCR beta chain was observed in a study of T-cell memory formation after mild COVID-19. This CDR3 is 15 amino acids long. With V trimmed by 4 bases and J by 6 bases, 8 bases remained unmatched. CDR1 and CDR2 (germline): LNHDA, SQIVND (reference sequence). Each CDR3 protein gets one entry after TCRdb re-called the 5' RACE reads with MiXCR. The repertoire has roughly 150,000 distinct CDR3 sequences, 14% of them found once; the top ten carry less than 15%. This chain links TRBV19 with TRBJ2-2; 7 bases map to TRBD1. The specimen sequenced was PBMCs or a T cell subset sorted from them (not recorded which). The TCR sequence derives from an adult woman who had mild COVID-19 (a few samples of this study predate the infection). Cell type and time point are not known. The CDR3, as DNA: TGTGCCAGTAGTACAACAGGGGTGTCATCCGGGGAGCTGTTTTTT. Protein: CASSTTGVSSGELFF. Supplemented by reference TRBV19 and TRBJ2-2, the full variable domain reads DGGITQSPKYLFRKEGQNVTLSCEQNLNHDAMYWYRQDPGQGLRLIYYSQIVNDFQKGDIAEGYSVSREKKESFPLTVTSAQKNPTAFYLCASSTTGVSSGELFFGEGSRLTVL.